This TCR beta chain was documented in a study of blood T cell repertoires in COVID-19. Turning to the study itself: Cohort 3 recovery required two negative PCRs, clearance, or symptom resolution. From the United States, Italy and Spain came samples of acute and convalescent COVID-19. In each case, the material was cDNA or gDNA derived from T cells, B-cell-depleted T cells, or PBMCs.

Profiled with immunoSEQ multiplex PCR; TCRdb holds only in-frame clones, not every one. This repertoire shows 350,000 to 400,000 clones, around 87% found once; its top ten account for approximately 1.9%. Across 20 to 25 US areas, participants ranged in age from about 18 to 89 years. The receptor was isolated from a man in his forties in a cohort exposed to, infected with or recovered from COVID-19 (not recorded which). The sequencing input was PBMCs or T cells enriched from blood (not recorded which).

CDR3 sequence reads: CASRGSRTGEKLFF. CDR3 sequence (DNA): TGTGCCAGCAGGGGGAGTCGAACGGGAGAAAAACTGTTTTTT. This chain connects TRBV7-9 to TRBJ1-4; the D is unclear. The CDR3 extends over 14 amino acids. Per the germline V gene, CDR1 is SEHNR and CDR2 is FQNEAQ (reference sequence). The ends were cut back, 6 bases at V and 8 bases at J, with 16 bases in the middle.